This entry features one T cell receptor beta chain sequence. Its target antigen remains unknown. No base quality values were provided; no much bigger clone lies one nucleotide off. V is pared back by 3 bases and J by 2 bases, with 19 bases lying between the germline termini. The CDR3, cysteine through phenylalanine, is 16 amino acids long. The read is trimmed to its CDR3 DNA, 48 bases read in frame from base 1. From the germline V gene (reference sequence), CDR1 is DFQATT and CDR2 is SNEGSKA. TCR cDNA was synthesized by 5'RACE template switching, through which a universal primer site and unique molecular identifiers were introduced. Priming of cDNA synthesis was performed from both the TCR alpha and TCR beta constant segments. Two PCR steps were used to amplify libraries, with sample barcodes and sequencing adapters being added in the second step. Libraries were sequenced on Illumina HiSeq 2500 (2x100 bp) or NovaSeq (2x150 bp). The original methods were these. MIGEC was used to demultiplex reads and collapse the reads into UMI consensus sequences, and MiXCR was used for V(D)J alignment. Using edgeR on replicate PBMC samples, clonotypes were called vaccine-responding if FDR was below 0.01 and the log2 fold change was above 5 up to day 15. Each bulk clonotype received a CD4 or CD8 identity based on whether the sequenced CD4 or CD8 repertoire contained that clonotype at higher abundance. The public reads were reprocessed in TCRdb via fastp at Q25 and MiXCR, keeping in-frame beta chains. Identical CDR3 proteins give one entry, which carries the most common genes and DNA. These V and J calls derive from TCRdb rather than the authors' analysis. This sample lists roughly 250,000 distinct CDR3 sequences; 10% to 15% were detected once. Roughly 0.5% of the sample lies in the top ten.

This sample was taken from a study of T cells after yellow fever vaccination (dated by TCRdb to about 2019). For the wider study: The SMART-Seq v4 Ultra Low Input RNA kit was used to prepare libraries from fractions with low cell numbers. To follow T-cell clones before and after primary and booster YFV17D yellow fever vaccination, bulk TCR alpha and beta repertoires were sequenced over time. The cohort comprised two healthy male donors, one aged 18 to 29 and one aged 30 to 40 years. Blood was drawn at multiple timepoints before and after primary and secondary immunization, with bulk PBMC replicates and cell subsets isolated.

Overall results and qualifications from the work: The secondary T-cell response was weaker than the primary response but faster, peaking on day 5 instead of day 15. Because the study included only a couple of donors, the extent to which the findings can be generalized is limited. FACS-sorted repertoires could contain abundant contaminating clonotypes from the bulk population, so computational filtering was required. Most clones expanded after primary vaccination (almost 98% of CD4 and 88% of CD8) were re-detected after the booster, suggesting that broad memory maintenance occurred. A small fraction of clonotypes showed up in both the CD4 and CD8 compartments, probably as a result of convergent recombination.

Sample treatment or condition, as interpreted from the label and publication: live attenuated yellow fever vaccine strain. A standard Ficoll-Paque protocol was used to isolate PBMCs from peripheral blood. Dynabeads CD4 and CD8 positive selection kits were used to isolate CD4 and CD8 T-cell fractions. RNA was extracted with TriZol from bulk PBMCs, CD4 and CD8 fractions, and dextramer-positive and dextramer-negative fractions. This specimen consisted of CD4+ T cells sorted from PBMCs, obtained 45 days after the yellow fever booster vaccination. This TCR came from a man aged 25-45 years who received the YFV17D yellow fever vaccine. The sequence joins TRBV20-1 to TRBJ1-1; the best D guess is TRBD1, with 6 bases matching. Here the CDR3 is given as CSASEGGANSNTEAFF. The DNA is TGCAGTGCTAGCGAGGGGGGCGCGAATAGTAACACTGAAGCTTTCTTT.